Given below is one TCR beta chain in context. Its antigen is still unknown. The sample is drawn from a study of graft-versus-host responses after intestinal transplantation. Study in general: Tacrolimus plus steroids were given to all recipients for roughly 3 years, preceded by anti-thymocyte globulin induction.

Germline values: CDR1 SEHNR, CDR2 FQNEAQ (reference sequence). V lost 5 bases to trimming and J lost 7 bases, with 8 bases between them. CDR3 length equals 12 residues. Sequencing used immunoSEQ multiplex PCR; TCRdb keeps in-frame clones, though not all of them. Among some 86,000 clones listed, less than 90% were seen once. The sequences come from unstimulated CD4+ T cells sorted from spleen or lymph node cells, collected before transplant. The TCR originated in a human donor who was the organ donor for an intestinal transplant. This chain connects TRBV7-9 to TRBJ1-4; possibly TRBD1 for D (5 bases). CDR3 in amino acids: CASSAGGEKLFF. CDR3 in DNA: TGTGCCAGCAGCGCGGGGGGTGAAAAACTGTTTTTT.